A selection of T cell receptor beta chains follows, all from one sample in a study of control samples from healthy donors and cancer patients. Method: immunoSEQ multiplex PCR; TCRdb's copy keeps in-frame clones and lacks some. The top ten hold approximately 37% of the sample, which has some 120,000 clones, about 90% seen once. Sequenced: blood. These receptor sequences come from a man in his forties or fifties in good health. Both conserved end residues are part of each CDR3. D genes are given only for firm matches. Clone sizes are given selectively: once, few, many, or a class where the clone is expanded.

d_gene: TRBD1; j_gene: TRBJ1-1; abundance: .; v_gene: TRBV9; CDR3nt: TGTGCCAGCAGCGTGGAGGGGGCTCCGGGCACTGAAGCTTTCTTT; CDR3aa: CASSVEGAPGTEAFF
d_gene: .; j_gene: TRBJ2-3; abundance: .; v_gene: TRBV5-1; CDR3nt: TGCGCCAGCAGCGCGGGATTCAGGGTTAGCACAGATACGCAGTATTTT; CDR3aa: CASSAGFRVSTDTQYF
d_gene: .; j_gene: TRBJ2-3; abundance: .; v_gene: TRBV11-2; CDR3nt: TGTGCCAGCAGAAGTCCGGGACGGAGCACAGATACGCAGTATTTT; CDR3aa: CASRSPGRSTDTQYF
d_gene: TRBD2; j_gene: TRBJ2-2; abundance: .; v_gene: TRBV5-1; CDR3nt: TGCGCCAGCAGCTTGGATATTAGCGGGGGAACCGGGGAGCTGTTTTTT; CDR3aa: CASSLDISGGTGELFF
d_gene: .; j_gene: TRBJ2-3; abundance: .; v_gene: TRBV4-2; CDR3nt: TGTGCCAGCAGCCCGTCTGGACGGAACACAGATACGCAGTATTTT; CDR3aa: CASSPSGRNTDTQYF
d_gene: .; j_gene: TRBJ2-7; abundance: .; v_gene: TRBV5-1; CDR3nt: TGCGCCAGCAGCTTGCCGACACAGCGATACGAGCAGTACTTC; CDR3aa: CASSLPTQRYEQYF
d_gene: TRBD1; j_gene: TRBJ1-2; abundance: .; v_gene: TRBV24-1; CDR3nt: TGTGCCACCAGTGATAATGGACAGGGCCACCTCTATGGCTACACCTTC; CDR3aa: CATSDNGQGHLYGYTF
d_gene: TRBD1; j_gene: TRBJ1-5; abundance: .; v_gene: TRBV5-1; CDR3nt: TGCGCCAGCAGCGATGGTCCCGGGACAGGGTCCCAGCCCCAGCATTTT; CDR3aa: CASSDGPGTGSQPQHF
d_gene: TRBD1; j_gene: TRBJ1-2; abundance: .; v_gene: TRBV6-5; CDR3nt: TGTGCCAGCAGCCACGACAGGGACCGGGGCTACACCTTC; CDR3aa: CASSHDRDRGYTF
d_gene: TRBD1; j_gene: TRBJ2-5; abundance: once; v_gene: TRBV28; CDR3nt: TGTGCCAGCAGTTTAGACAGGGGGCTCTCGGAGACCCAGTACTTC; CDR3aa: CASSLDRGLSETQYF
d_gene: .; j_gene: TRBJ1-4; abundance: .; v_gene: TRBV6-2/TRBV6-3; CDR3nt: TGTGCCAGCAGTTGGCGCCGGTCGGTTAATGAAAAACTGTTTTTT; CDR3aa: CASSWRRSVNEKLFF
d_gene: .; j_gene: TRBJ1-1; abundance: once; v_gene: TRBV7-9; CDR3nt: TGTGCCACCCAATTTGAAGCTTTCTTT; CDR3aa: CATQFEAFF
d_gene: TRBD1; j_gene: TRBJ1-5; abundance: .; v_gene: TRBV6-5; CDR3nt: TGTGCCAGCAGTTTTTCCAGGGGGAACAATCAGCCCCAGCATTTT; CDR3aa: CASSFSRGNNQPQHF
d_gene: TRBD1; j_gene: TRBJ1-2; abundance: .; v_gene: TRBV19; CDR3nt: TGTGCCAGTAGTTCGAGACAGGGCCCCTATGGCTACACCTTC; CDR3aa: CASSSRQGPYGYTF
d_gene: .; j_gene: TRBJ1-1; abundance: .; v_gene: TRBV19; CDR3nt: TGTGCCAGTAGTATAGGGGGGGGATGGGACACTGAAGCTTTCTTT; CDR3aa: CASSIGGGWDTEAFF
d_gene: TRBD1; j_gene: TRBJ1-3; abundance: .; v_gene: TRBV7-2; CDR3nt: TGTGCCAGCAGCCCCCAGACAGGGAAAGGCTCTGGAAACACCATATATTTT; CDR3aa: CASSPQTGKGSGNTIYF
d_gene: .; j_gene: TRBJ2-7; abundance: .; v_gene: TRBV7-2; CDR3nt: TGTGCCAGCAGCTTAGGCAGAGCCTACGAGCAGTACTTC; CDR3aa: CASSLGRAYEQYF
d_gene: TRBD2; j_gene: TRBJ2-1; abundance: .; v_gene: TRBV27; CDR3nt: TGTGCCAGCAGTTTAACCCAATTAGCGGGGGGGTACAATGAGCAGTTCTTC; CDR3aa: CASSLTQLAGGYNEQFF
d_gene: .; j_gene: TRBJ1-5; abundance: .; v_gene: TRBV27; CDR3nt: TGTGCCAGCAGTTTATCTGGTAGGGGTGCCTATAGCAATCAGCCCCAGCATTTT; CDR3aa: CASSLSGRGAYSNQPQHF
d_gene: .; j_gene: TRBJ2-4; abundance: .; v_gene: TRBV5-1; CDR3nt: TGCGCCAGCAAGGAACTCACGGTGGGCAAAAACATTCAGTACTTC; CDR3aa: CASKELTVGKNIQYF
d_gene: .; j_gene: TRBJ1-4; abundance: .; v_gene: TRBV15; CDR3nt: TGTGCCACCAGCAGAGCCAGCAATAATGAAAAACTGTTTTTT; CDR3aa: CATSRASNNEKLFF
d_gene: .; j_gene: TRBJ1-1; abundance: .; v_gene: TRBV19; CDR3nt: TGTGCCAGTAGGAGGTACACTGAAGCTTTCTTT; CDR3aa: CASRRYTEAFF
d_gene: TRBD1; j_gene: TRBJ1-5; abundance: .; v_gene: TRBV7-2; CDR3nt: TGTGCCAGCAGCTTAGCGCTAGGGGGGACAGGGGGCTATAGCAATCAGCCCCAGCATTTT; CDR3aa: CASSLALGGTGGYSNQPQHF
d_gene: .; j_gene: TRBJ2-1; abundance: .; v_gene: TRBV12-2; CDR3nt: TGTGCAAGTCGCTTTATTCTAGCGGGGTACAATGAGCAGTTCTTC; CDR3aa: CASRFILAGYNEQFF
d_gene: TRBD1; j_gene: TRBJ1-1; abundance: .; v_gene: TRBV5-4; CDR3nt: TGTGCCAGCAGCGGCGACAGGGGGCCGGCTGAAGCTTTCTTT; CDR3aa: CASSGDRGPAEAFF
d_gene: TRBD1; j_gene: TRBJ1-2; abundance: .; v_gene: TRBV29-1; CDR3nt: TGCAGCGTTCTGTCCCCCTCCGGGACAGGGGCGGTCTATGGCTACACCTTC; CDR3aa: CSVLSPSGTGAVYGYTF
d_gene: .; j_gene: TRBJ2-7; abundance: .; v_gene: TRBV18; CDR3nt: TGTGCCAGCTCACCCCGGCGTGAGCACGAGCAGTACTTC; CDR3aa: CASSPRREHEQYF
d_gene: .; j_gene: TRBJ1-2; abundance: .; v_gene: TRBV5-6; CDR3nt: TGTGCCAGCAGCTTGGGGCAGGCGGTCTATGGCTACACCTTC; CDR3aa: CASSLGQAVYGYTF
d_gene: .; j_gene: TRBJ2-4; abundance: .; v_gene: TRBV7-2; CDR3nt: TGTGCCAGCAGCTTGGTGGGGGTGGATCCCAAAAACATTCAGTACTTC; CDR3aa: CASSLVGVDPKNIQYF
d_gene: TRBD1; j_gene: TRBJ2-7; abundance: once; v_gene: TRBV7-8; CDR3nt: TGTGCCAGCAGCCTTAGACAGGGGGCGGGGAACGAGCAGTACTTC; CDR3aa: CASSLRQGAGNEQYF
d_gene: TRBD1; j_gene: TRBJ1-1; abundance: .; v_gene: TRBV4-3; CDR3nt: TGCGCCAGCAGCCAAGAGACAGGGATGAACACTGAAGCTTTCTTT; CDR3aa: CASSQETGMNTEAFF
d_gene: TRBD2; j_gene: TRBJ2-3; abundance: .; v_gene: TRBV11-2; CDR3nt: TGTGCCAGCAGGCCGGGACTAAATCCAGATACGCAGTATTTT; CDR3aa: CASRPGLNPDTQYF
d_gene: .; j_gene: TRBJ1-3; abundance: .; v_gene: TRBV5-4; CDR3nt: TGTGCCAGCAGCTTGGTCGGGGTATCTGGAAACACCATATATTTT; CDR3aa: CASSLVGVSGNTIYF
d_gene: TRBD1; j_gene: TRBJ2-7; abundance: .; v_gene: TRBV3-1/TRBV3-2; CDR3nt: TGTGCCAGCAGCCCCCCCATGGCAGGGGGTAACGAGCAGTACTTC; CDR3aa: CASSPPMAGGNEQYF
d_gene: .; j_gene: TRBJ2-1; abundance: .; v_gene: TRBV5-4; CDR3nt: TGTGCCAGCAGCAGCCTCAATGAGCAGTTCTTC; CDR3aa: CASSSLNEQFF
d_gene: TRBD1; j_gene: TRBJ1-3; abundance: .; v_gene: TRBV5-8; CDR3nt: TGTGCCAGCACCGGGACAGGGAGAAACACCATATATTTT; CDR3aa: CASTGTGRNTIYF
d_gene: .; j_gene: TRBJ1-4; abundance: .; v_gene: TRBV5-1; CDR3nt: TGCGCCAGCAGCTTGAATCTGGGTAATGAAAAACTGTTTTTT; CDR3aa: CASSLNLGNEKLFF
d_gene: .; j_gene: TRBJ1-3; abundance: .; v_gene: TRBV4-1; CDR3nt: TGCGCCAGCAGCCAAGGGCAGAACTCTGGAAACACCATATATTTT; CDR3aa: CASSQGQNSGNTIYF
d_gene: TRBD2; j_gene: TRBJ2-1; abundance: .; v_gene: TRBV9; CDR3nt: TGTGCCAGCAGCGTAGAATCTAGCGGGGGGGCCGGATCCTACAATGAGCAGTTCTTC; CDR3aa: CASSVESSGGAGSYNEQFF
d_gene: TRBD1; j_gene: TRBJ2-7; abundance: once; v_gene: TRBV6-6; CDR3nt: TGTGCCAGCAGTTCATACCGGGACAGGGACTCCTACGAGCAGTACTTC; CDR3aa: CASSSYRDRDSYEQYF
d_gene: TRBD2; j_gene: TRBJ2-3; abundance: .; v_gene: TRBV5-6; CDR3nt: TGTGCCAGCAGCTTGGCCTGGCTAGCGGCCGTCACAGATACGCAGTATTTT; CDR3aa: CASSLAWLAAVTDTQYF
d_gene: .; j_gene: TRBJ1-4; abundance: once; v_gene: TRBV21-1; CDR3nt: TGTGCCAGCAGTCCCGGGACCGAAGCAACTAATGAAAAACTGTTTTTT; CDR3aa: CASSPGTEATNEKLFF
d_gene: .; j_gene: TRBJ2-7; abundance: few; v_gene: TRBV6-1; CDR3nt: TGTGCCAGCAGTGAATCCCGGGCTCCTTGGGGGCAGTACTTC; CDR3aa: CASSESRAPWGQYF
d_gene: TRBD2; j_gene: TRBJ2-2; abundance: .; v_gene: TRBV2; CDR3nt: TGTGCCAGCAGGCGACTAGCGGGATTCACCGGGGAGCTGTTTTTT; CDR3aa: CASRRLAGFTGELFF
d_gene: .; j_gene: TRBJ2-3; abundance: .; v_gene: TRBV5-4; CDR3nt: TGTGCCAGCAGCTTGGAAGCTACTAGCACAGATACGCAGTATTTT; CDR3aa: CASSLEATSTDTQYF
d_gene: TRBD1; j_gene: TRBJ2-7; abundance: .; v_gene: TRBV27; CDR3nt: TGTGCCAGCAGTTCGAGAACGACAGGGGACTACGAGCAGTACTTC; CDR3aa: CASSSRTTGDYEQYF
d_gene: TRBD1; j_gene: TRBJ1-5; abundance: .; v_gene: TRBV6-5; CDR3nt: TGTGCCAGCAGTCCGCGGACAGGGTCCAAATGGCCCCAGCATTTT; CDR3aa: CASSPRTGSKWPQHF
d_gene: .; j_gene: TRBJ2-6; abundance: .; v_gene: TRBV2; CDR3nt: TGTGCCAGCAGTGAAGGTGGAGGTATAAGCTCTGGGGCCAACGTCCTGACTTTC; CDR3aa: CASSEGGGISSGANVLTF
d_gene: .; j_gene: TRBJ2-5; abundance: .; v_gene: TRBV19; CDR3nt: TGTGCCAGTAGCCGGGGGGCCCTCCAAGAGACCCAGTACTTC; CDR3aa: CASSRGALQETQYF
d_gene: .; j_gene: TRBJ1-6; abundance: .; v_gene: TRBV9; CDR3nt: TGTGCCAGCAGCGTAGAGGGACTCACTTCACCCCTCCACTTT; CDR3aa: CASSVEGLTSPLHF
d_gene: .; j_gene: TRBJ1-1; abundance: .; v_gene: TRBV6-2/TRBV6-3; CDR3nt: TGTGCCAGCAGTTCCTCGTCCTACCTTAACACTGAAGCTTTCTTT; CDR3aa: CASSSSSYLNTEAFF
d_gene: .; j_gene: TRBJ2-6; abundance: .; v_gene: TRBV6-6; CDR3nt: TGTGCCAGCAGACCGGGACACTTCTCTGGGGCCAACGTCCTGACTTTC; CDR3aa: CASRPGHFSGANVLTF